This T cell receptor (beta chain) was identified in a study of metastatic and nonmetastatic thyroid tumors. About the study: Where malignant and benign thyroid patients were concerned, repertoires were compared across blood and tumor or nodule tissue.

In this sample, this clone turned up many times. Its antigen is as yet unknown. TCRdb reprocessed the PCR reads via MiXCR. The sample gives about 18,000 clones, around 28% of which show up once; roughly 24% is in the top ten. Overall study results and limits: When malignant thyroid tumors were compared with benign nodules, TCR beta diversity was reportedly significantly higher in the malignant tumors. This held in both blood and tumor samples.

The CDR3 consists of 13 residues. From germline, CDR1 is SQVTM and CDR2 ANQGSEA. V was shortened by 4 bases and J by 2 bases, with 11 bases between the two germline ends. None of the patients had undergone any treatment ahead of thyroid surgery. The specimen sequenced was tumor tissue. The receptor's source is a male donor with papillary thyroid cancer or a benign thyroid nodule (not recorded which). Some clones in this sample may be carry-over from other donors' samples. The chain links TRBV29-1 to TRBJ1-2; D perhaps matches TRBD1 (5 bases). CDR3 loop: CSVAVEGNYGYTF. Written as DNA, the CDR3 is TGCAGCGTTGCGGTCGAGGGGAACTATGGCTACACCTTC. Drawing the rest from reference TRBV29-1 and TRBJ1-2, the complete variable domain is SAVISQKPSRDICQRGTSLTIQCQVDSQVTMMFWYRQQPGQSLTLIATANQGSEATYESGFVIDKFPISRPNLTFSTLTVSNMSPEDSSIYLCSVAVEGNYGYTFGSGTRLTVV.